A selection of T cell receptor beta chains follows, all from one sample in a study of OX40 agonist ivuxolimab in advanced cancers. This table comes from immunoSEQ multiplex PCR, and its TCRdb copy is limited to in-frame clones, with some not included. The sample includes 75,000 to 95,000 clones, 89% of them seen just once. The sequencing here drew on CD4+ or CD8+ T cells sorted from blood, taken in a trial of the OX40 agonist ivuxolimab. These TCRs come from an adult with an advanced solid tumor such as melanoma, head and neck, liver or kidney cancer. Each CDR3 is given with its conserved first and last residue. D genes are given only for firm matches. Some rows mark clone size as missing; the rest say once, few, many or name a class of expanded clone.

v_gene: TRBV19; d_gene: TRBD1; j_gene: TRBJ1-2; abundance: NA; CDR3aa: CASRNKGAALLYGYTF; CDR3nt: TGTGCCAGTAGAAATAAGGGGGCAGCGTTACTCTATGGCTACACCTTC
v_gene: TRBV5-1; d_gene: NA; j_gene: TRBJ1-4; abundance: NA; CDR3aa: CASSLLATNEKLFF; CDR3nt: TGCGCCAGCAGCTTACTCGCAACTAATGAAAAACTGTTTTTT
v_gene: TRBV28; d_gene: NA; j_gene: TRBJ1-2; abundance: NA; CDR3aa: CASSFAGYGYTF; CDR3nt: TGTGCCAGCAGTTTCGCAGGCTATGGCTACACCTTC
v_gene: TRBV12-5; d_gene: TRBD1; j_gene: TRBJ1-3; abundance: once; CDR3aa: CASGSRLPPGTGGDGNTIYF; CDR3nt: TGTGCTAGTGGTTCCCGTCTACCCCCCGGGACAGGGGGCGATGGAAACACCATATATTTT
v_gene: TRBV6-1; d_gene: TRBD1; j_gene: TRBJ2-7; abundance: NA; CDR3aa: CASSEGQGYDEQYF; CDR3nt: TGTGCCAGCAGTGAGGGACAGGGATACGACGAGCAGTACTTC
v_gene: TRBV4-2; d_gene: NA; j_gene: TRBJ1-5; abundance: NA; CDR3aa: CASSQGNQPQHF; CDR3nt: TGTGCCAGCAGCCAAGGGAATCAGCCCCAGCATTTT
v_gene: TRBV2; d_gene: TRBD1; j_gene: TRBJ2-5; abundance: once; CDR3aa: CASRDRGETQYF; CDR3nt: TGTGCCAGCAGGGACAGGGGGGAGACCCAGTACTTC
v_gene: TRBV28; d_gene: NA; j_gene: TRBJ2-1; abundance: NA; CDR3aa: CASSLTHLEQFF; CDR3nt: TGTGCCAGCAGTTTGACTCACTTAGAGCAGTTCTTC
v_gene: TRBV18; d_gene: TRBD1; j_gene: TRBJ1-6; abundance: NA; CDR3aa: CASSPTGGSRNSPLHF; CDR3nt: TGTGCCAGCTCACCCACAGGGGGCTCCCGAAATTCACCCCTCCACTTT
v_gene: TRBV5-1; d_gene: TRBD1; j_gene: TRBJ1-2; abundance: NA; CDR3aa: CASSAGQLNGYTF; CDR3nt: TGCGCCAGCAGCGCGGGACAGTTGAATGGCTACACCTTC
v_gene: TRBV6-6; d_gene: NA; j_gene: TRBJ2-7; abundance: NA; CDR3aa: CASSYSFGSTYEQYF; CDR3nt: TGTGCCAGCAGTTACTCGTTCGGATCCACTTACGAGCAGTACTTC
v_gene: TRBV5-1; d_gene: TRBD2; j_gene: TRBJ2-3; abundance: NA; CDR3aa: CASSLGLAGGADTQYF; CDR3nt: TGCGCCAGCAGCTTGGGACTAGCGGGGGGCGCAGATACGCAGTATTTT
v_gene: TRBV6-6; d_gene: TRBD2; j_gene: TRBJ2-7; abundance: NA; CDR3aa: CASRREGLYEQYF; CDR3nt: TGTGCCAGCAGACGGGAGGGCCTGTACGAGCAGTACTTC
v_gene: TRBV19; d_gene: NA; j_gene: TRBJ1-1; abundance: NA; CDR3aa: CASSKEGNTEAFF; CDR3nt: TGTGCCAGTAGTAAAGAGGGAAACACTGAAGCTTTCTTT
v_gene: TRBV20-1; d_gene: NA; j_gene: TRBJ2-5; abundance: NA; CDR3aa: CSAIEETQYF; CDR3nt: TGCAGTGCGATCGAGGAGACCCAGTACTTC
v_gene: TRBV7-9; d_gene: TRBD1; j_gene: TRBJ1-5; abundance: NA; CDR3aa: CASSPTGVTQPQHF; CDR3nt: TGTGCCAGCAGCCCGACAGGGGTTACTCAGCCCCAGCATTTT
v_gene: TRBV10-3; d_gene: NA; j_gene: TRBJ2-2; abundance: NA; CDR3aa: CAISGVDTGELFF; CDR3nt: TGTGCCATCTCGGGGGTAGATACCGGGGAGCTGTTTTTT
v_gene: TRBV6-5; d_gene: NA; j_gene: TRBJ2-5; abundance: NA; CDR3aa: CASSPEGVEWETQYF; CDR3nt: TGTGCCAGCAGTCCCGAGGGGGTAGAATGGGAGACCCAGTACTTC
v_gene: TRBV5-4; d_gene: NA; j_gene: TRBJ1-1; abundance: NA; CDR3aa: CASSFGGTGNTEAFF; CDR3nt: TGTGCCAGCAGCTTCGGGGGGACGGGGAACACTGAAGCTTTCTTT
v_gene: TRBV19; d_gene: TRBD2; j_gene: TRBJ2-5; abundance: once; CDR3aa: CASSRGSGRGETQYF; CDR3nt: TGTGCCAGTAGTAGGGGTAGCGGGAGGGGCGAGACCCAGTACTTC
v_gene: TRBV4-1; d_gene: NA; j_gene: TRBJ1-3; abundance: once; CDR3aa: CASSQLPGRWGNTIYF; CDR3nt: TGCGCCAGCAGCCAACTCCCCGGCAGGTGGGGAAACACCATATATTTT
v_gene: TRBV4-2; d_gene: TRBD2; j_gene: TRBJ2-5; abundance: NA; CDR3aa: CASSQGSGSGSGETQYF; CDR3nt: TGTGCCAGCAGCCAAGGTTCGGGTAGCGGGAGCGGGGAGACCCAGTACTTC
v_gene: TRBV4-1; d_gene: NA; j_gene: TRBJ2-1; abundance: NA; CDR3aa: CASSQGRGLNSYNEQFF; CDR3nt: TGCGCCAGCAGCCAGGGCAGAGGACTAAACTCCTACAATGAGCAGTTCTTC
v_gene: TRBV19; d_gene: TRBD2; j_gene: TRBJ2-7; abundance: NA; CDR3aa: CASSWGGAYEQYF; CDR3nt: TGTGCCAGCTCCTGGGGGGGAGCCTACGAGCAGTACTTC
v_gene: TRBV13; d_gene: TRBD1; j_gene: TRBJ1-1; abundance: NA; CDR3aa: CASSRTPGTGWGITEAFF; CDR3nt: TGTGCCAGCAGCCGAACCCCCGGGACAGGGTGGGGCATCACTGAAGCTTTCTTT
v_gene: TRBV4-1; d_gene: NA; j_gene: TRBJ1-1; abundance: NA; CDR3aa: CASSHALFGRALDMNTEAFF; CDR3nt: TGCGCCAGCAGCCACGCCCTCTTCGGACGTGCGTTAGACATGAACACTGAAGCTTTCTTT
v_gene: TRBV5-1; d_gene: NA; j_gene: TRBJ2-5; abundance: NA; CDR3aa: CASRSQETQYF; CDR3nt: TGCGCCAGCCGATCCCAAGAGACCCAGTACTTC
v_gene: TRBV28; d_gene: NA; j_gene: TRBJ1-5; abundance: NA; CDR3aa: CASSLPLLGGQPQHF; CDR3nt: TGTGCCAGCAGTTTGCCCCTCTTGGGGGGTCAGCCCCAGCATTTT
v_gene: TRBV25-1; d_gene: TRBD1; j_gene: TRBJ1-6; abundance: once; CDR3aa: CASRDRENSPLHF; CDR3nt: TGTGCCAGCAGGGACAGGGAAAATTCACCCCTCCACTTT
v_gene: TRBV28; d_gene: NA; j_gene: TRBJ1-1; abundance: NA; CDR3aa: CASSNTELGTEAFF; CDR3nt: TGTGCCAGCAGCAATACAGAACTCGGCACTGAAGCTTTCTTT
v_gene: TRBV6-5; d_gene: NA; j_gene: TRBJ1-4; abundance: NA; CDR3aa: CASRRNREEKLFF; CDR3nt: TGTGCCAGCAGGCGCAACAGGGAGGAAAAACTGTTTTTT
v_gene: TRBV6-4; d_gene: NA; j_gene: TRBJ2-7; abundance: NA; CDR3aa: CASTERRIYEQYF; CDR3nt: TGTGCCAGCACAGAACGGCGGATCTACGAGCAGTACTTC
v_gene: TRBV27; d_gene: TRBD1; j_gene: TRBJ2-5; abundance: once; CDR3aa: CATSRTGPETQYF; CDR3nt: TGTGCCACCTCTAGGACAGGGCCAGAGACCCAGTACTTC
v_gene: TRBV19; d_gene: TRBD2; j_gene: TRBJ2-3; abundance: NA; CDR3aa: CASSTFSGRLTDTQYF; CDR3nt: TGTGCCAGTAGTACCTTTAGCGGGAGGCTCACAGATACGCAGTATTTT
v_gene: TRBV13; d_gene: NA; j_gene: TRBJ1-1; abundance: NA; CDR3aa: CASSLSFSGRNTEAFF; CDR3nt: TGTGCCAGCAGCTTAAGTTTTAGCGGGAGGAACACTGAAGCTTTCTTT
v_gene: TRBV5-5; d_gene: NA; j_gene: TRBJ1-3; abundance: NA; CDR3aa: CASSLAVYSGNTIYF; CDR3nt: TGTGCCAGCAGCTTAGCAGTTTACTCTGGAAACACCATATATTTT
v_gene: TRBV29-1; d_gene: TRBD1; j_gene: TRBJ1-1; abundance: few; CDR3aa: CSVGPPGQPKAFF; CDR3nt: TGCAGCGTTGGTCCCCCGGGACAGCCGAAAGCTTTCTTT
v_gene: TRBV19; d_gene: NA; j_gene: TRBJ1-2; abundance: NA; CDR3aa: CASSIFGTPYGYTF; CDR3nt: TGTGCCAGTAGTATTTTCGGGACGCCCTATGGCTACACCTTC
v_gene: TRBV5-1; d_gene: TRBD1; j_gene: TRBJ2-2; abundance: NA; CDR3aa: CASSLRTGTNTGELFF; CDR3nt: TGCGCCAGCAGCCTCCGGACAGGGACGAACACCGGGGAGCTGTTTTTT
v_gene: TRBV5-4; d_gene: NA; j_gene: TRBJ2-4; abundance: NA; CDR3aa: CATGVAKNIQYF; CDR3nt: TGTGCCACGGGGGTTGCCAAAAACATTCAGTACTTC
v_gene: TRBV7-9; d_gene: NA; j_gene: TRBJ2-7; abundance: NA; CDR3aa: CASSYRSEYGPYEQYF; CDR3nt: TGTGCCAGCAGTTACCGCTCGGAATACGGTCCCTACGAGCAGTACTTC
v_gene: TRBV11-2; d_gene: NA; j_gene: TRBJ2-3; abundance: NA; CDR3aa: CASSFGVERDTQYF; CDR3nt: TGTGCCAGCAGCTTCGGGGTAGAGAGAGATACGCAGTATTTT
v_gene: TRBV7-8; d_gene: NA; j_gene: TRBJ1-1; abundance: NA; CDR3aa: CASSYRAMNTEAFF; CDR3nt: TGTGCCAGCAGCTACAGGGCGATGAACACTGAAGCTTTCTTT
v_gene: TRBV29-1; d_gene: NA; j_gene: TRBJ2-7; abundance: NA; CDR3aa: CSGGLGGTYEQYF; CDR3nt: TGCAGCGGCGGTCTAGGGGGAACCTACGAGCAGTACTTC
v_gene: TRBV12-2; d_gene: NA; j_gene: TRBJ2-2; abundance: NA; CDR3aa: CASRLALGDHTGELFF; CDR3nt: TGTGCAAGTCGCTTAGCCCTGGGAGACCACACCGGGGAGCTGTTTTTT
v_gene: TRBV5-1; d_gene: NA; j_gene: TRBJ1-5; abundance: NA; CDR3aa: CASSPDPTNQPQHF; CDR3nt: TGCGCCAGCAGCCCGGACCCGACGAATCAGCCCCAGCATTTT
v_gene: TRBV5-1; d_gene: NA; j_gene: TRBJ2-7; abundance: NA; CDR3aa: CASSLHRDVYEQYF; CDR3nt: TGCGCCAGCAGCTTGCACAGGGACGTCTACGAGCAGTACTTC
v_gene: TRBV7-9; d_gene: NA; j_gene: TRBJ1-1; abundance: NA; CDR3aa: CASSQVSQGNTEAFF; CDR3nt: TGTGCCAGCAGCCAGGTATCACAGGGGAACACTGAAGCTTTCTTT
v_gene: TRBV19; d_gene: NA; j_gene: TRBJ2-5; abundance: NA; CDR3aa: CASSISPSQETQYF; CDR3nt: TGTGCCAGTAGTATCAGCCCCAGCCAAGAGACCCAGTACTTC
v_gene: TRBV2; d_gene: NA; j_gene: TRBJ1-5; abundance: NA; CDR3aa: CASSEVRGPEQPQHF; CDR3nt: TGTGCCAGCAGTGAGGTCCGGGGGCCGGAGCAGCCCCAGCATTTT
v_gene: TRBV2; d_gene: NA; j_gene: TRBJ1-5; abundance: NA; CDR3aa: CASSEGAGVGNQPQHF; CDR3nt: TGTGCCAGCAGTGAGGGCGCCGGAGTTGGGAATCAGCCCCAGCATTTT
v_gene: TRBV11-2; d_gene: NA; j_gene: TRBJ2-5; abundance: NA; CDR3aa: CASSLNRDPKGETQYF; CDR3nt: TGTGCCAGCAGCTTAAACCGGGACCCTAAAGGGGAGACCCAGTACTTC
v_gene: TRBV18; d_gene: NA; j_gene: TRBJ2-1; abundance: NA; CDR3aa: CASSPPGPTYNEQFF; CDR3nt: TGTGCCAGCTCACCACCAGGTCCGACCTACAATGAGCAGTTCTTC
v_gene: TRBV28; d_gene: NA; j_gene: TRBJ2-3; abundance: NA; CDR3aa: CASSLGSRTDTQYF; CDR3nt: TGTGCCAGCAGTTTGGGGAGCCGCACAGATACGCAGTATTTT
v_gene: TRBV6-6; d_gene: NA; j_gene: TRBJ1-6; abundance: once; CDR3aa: CASRLGRINSPLHF; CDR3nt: TGTGCCAGCAGACTGGGACGGATTAATTCACCCCTCCACTTT
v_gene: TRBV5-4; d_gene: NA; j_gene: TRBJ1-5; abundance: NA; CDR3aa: CASSQRGLMTDQPQHF; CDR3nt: TGTGCCAGCAGCCAACGTGGACTCATGACGGATCAGCCCCAGCATTTT
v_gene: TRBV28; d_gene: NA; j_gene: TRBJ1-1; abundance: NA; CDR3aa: CASSSPVAGGTEAFF; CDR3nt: TGTGCCAGCAGTTCTCCGGTGGCTGGGGGCACTGAAGCTTTCTTT
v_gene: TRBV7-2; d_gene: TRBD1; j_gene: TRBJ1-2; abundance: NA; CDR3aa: CASSSRQGGYGHTF; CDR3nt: TGTGCCAGCAGCTCCCGCCAGGGGGGTTATGGCCACACCTTC
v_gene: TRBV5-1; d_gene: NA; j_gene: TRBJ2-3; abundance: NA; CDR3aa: CASSLIAENTDTQYF; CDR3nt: TGCGCCAGCAGCTTAATAGCGGAGAACACAGATACGCAGTATTTT